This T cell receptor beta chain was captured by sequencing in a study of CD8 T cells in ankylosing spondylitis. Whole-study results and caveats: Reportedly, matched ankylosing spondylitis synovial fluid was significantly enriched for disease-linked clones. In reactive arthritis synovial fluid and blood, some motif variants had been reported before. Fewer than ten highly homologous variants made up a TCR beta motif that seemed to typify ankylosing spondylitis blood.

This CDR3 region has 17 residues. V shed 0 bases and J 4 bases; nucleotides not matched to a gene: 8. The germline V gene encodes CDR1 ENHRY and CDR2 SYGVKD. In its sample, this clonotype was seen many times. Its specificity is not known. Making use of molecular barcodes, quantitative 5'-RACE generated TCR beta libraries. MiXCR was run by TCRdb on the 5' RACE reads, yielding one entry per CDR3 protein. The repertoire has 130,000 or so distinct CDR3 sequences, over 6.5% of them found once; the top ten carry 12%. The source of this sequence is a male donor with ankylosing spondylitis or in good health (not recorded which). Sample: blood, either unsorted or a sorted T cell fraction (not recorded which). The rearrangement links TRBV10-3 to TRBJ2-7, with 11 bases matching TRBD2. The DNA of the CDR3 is TGTGCCATCAGTGAGTCGCCACTAGCGGGAGTTTCGTACGAGCAGTACTTC. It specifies CAISESPLAGVSYEQYF.